This T cell receptor (beta chain) was identified during a study of radiotherapy plus CTLA-4 blockade in lung cancer (dated by TCRdb to the late 2010s). Concerning the study at large: Objective responses were observed in more than 15% of enrolled patients, and disease control was achieved in less than 40%.

As encoded in the germline V gene, CDR1 is SGHTA while CDR2 is FQGNSA. The CDR3 runs 13 amino acids, cysteine and phenylalanine included. Only the CDR3 part of the read is kept: 39 bases, read in frame from the first base. V is pruned by 7 bases and J by 12 bases, leaving 6 bases of the junction without a gene match. Library preparation was by the immunoSEQ multiplex PCR assay. In its TCRdb copy, this immuneACCESS table keeps in-frame sequences only and misses some clones. Where compared with another copy, unresolved V genes explain less than half of these, and the others have no known cause. This sample is represented by 80,000 to 95,000 clones; around 83% of them were singletons. 0.82% of the sample is in the top ten clones. In this study, focal radiation therapy paired with CTLA-4 blockade (ipilimumab) was tested in patients who had chemo-refractory metastatic non-small-cell lung cancer. On the study overall, not on this receptor specifically: After treatment with radiotherapy and ipilimumab, TCR clones that originated in tumors expanded in peripheral blood. The strongest predictors of response, as reported, were early dynamic changes in blood T cell clones along with a rise in serum interferon-beta after radiation.

This clone was detected only a few times. The antigen it binds to is not known. Base qualities are missing; no much larger clone stands one base away. This specimen consisted of peripheral blood, obtained from a patient treated with radiotherapy plus ipilimumab. This clonotype was sampled from a human donor with non-small cell lung cancer who had stable disease on radiotherapy plus ipilimumab. The V and J genes are TRBV7-2 and TRBJ2-1, and 13 junctional nucleotides match TRBD2. The DNA sequence reads TGTGCCAGCACCACTAGCGGGAGGGCCGGGCAGTTCTTC. This encodes CASTTSGRAGQFF.